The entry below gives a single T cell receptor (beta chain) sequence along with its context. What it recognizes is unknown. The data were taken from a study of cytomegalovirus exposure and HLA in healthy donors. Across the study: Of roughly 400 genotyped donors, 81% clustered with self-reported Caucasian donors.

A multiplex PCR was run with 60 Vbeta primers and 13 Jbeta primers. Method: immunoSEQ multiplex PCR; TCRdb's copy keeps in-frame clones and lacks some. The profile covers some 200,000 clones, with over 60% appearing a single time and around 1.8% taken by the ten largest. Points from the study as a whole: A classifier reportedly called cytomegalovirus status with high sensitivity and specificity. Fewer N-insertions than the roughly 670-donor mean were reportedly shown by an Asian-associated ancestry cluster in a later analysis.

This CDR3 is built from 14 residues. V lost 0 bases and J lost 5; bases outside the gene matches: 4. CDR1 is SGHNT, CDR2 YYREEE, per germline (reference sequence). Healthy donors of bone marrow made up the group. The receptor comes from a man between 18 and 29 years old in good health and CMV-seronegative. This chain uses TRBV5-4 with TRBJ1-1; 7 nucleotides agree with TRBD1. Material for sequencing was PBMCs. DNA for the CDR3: TGTGCCAGCAGCTTGGAAGGGGGCTGGACTGAAGCTTTCTTT. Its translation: CASSLEGGWTEAFF.